This is a list of T cell receptor beta chains from one sample in a study of blood T cell repertoires in COVID-19. The repertoire was sequenced with immunoSEQ multiplex PCR; TCRdb's copy has only in-frame clones and lacks some. This sample yields around 220,000 clones, of which around nine tenths are seen a single time; about 1.9% belongs to the top ten. The source material was PBMCs or T cells enriched from blood (not recorded which). These receptors were collected from a woman in her late teens or twenties who had recovered from COVID-19. CDR3s include the opening cysteine and the closing phenylalanine or tryptophan. A D gene is named only where the DNA matches it firmly. Expanded clones get a size class; other rows say once, few or many, or leave the size out.

D: .
size: few
J: TRBJ2-5
V: TRBV6-1
DNA: TGTGCCAGCAGTGAAATAAAAGAGACCCAGTACTTC
CDR3: CASSEIKETQYF

D: .
size: .
J: TRBJ1-1
V: TRBV28
DNA: TGTGCCAGCCGCCGGTGGGCAGACGAAGCTTTCTTT
CDR3: CASRRWADEAFF

D: .
size: .
J: TRBJ1-2
V: TRBV4-1
DNA: TGCGCCAGCAGCCAAGAGCGGGGATTAAGCTACACCTTC
CDR3: CASSQERGLSYTF

D: .
size: once
J: TRBJ1-5
V: TRBV7-2
DNA: TGTGCCAGCAGCTCACGCGGGGGCAGTCAGCCCCAGCATTTT
CDR3: CASSSRGGSQPQHF

D: TRBD1
size: .
J: TRBJ2-2
V: TRBV11-3
DNA: TGTGCCAGCAGCACGACAGGGGGCTTGGCCGGGGAGCTGTTTTTT
CDR3: CASSTTGGLAGELFF

D: .
size: .
J: TRBJ1-6
V: TRBV2
DNA: TGTGCCAGCAGTCGGTTCTCCTATAATTCACCCCTCCACTTT
CDR3: CASSRFSYNSPLHF

D: .
size: .
J: TRBJ2-7
V: TRBV2
DNA: TGTGCCAGCAGGTGGGGGACACGCCTCTCGCTCGAGCAGTACTTC
CDR3: CASRWGTRLSLEQYF

D: .
size: .
J: TRBJ1-2
V: TRBV2
DNA: TGTGCCTCCACTGTAGACGGAGCTAACTATGGCTACACCTTC
CDR3: CASTVDGANYGYTF

D: .
size: .
J: TRBJ2-7
V: TRBV29-1
DNA: TGCAGCGCGGGCGGGACAACCTACGAGCAGTACTTC
CDR3: CSAGGTTYEQYF

D: .
size: .
J: TRBJ1-1
V: TRBV11-2
DNA: TGTGCCAGCAGCTTAAATGCGGGGCTGAACACTGAAGCTTTCTTT
CDR3: CASSLNAGLNTEAFF

D: TRBD2
size: once
J: TRBJ2-3
V: TRBV5-1
DNA: TGCGCCAGCAGCTTGTGGACTAGCGGCACAGATACGCAGTATTTT
CDR3: CASSLWTSGTDTQYF

D: TRBD1
size: few
J: TRBJ2-5
V: TRBV5-6
DNA: TGTGCCAGCAGCTTCAGGACAGGGGGCGTCGAGACCCAGTACTTC
CDR3: CASSFRTGGVETQYF

D: .
size: .
J: TRBJ1-2
V: TRBV27
DNA: TGTGCCAGCCTCCCCAGGGCGAATCCTAGTGGCTACACCTTC
CDR3: CASLPRANPSGYTF

D: .
size: .
J: TRBJ1-3
V: TRBV18
DNA: TGTGCCAGCTCGACAATAGACAGTGGCTCTGGAAACACCATATATTTT
CDR3: CASSTIDSGSGNTIYF

D: TRBD2
size: .
J: TRBJ2-1
V: TRBV27
DNA: TGTGCCAGCAGTTTACTCCCCCCGGGACTAGCTCAAAGCCCACGATACAATGAGCAGTTCTTC
CDR3: CASSLLPPGLAQSPRYNEQFF

D: TRBD1
size: .
J: TRBJ2-7
V: TRBV3-1/TRBV3-2
DNA: TGTGCCAGCAGCCGCCTGACAGGGGACGAGCAGTACTTC
CDR3: CASSRLTGDEQYF

D: .
size: .
J: TRBJ2-5
V: TRBV11-3
DNA: TGTGCCAGCAGCTCCGTAGTGGCGTCAGGGTTCCAAGAGACCCAGTACTTC
CDR3: CASSSVVASGFQETQYF

D: .
size: .
J: TRBJ1-1
V: TRBV4-1
DNA: TGCGCCAGCAGCCAAGAACGGGGGGGCGTGGAGACTGAAGCTTTCTTT
CDR3: CASSQERGGVETEAFF

D: .
size: .
J: TRBJ1-5
V: TRBV2
DNA: TGTGCCAGCATGGAGGGGTGGAATCAGCCCCAGCATTTT
CDR3: CASMEGWNQPQHF

D: TRBD2
size: once
J: TRBJ2-3
V: TRBV11-3
DNA: TGTGCCAGCAGCCGACTAGCGGGAGTTTCAGATACGCAGTATTTT
CDR3: CASSRLAGVSDTQYF

D: TRBD2
size: many
J: TRBJ2-1
V: TRBV3-1/TRBV3-2
DNA: TGTGCCAGCAGACCTAGCGGGGGGGCCTACAATGAGCAGTTCTTC
CDR3: CASRPSGGAYNEQFF

D: .
size: once
J: TRBJ1-4
V: TRBV7-9
DNA: TGTGCCAGCAGCTGGCCGCCCATCGATGAAAAACTGTTTTTT
CDR3: CASSWPPIDEKLFF

D: TRBD2
size: .
J: TRBJ2-1
V: TRBV29-1
DNA: TGCAGCGTCCGGGGACTAGCGGGAGATCGGGGTGAGCAGTTCTTC
CDR3: CSVRGLAGDRGEQFF

D: .
size: once
J: TRBJ2-3
V: TRBV9
DNA: TGTGCCAGCAGCGTAGGAGTTAGCGATAGCACAGATACGCAGTATTTT
CDR3: CASSVGVSDSTDTQYF

D: .
size: .
J: TRBJ1-1
V: TRBV6-5
DNA: TGTGCCATGCAATATTCAGAGAACACTGAAGCTTTCTTT
CDR3: CAMQYSENTEAFF

D: TRBD2
size: .
J: TRBJ2-7
V: TRBV5-1
DNA: TGCGCCAGCAGCTTGAGGGGAGGGAGCCCCTCCTACGAGCAGTACTTC
CDR3: CASSLRGGSPSYEQYF

D: TRBD1
size: .
J: TRBJ2-3
V: TRBV7-9
DNA: TGTGCCAGCAGCTCCGGACAGGGGGTTGTTTGGTTAGATACGCAGTATTTT
CDR3: CASSSGQGVVWLDTQYF

D: .
size: .
J: TRBJ1-1
V: TRBV5-4
DNA: TGTGCCAGCAGCCCCGACTTCGGACAGTTGAACACTGAAGCTTTCTTT
CDR3: CASSPDFGQLNTEAFF

D: TRBD1
size: .
J: TRBJ1-2
V: TRBV5-5
DNA: TGTGCCAGCAGCTTGAGGGACAGGAGATGGGGTGGCTACACCTTC
CDR3: CASSLRDRRWGGYTF

D: TRBD2
size: .
J: TRBJ2-1
V: TRBV5-6
DNA: TGTGCCAGCAGCTCCCTCGGACTAGCTAACCTGAATGAGCAGTTCTTC
CDR3: CASSSLGLANLNEQFF

D: TRBD1
size: .
J: TRBJ1-4
V: TRBV4-1
DNA: TGCGCCAGCAGCCAGGACAGGGCTGGGGGAACTAATGAAAAACTGTTTTTT
CDR3: CASSQDRAGGTNEKLFF